These T cell receptor beta chains were read from a single sample in a study of blood T cell repertoires in COVID-19. Profiling relied on immunoSEQ multiplex PCR, and the TCRdb table lists in-frame clones only, not all of them. This table holds fewer than 400,000 clones, under 90% found once. The sequenced material came from peripheral blood. These receptors were obtained from a woman under 40 with COVID-19, enrolled during active disease. The CDR3 runs from the conserved cysteine through the conserved F or W. D genes are given only for firm matches. Size is omitted from some rows. Given values are once, few, many or a class for expanded clones.

TRBV9	once	TRBD2	TRBJ2-3	TGTGCCAGCAGCCCTAGCGGTTTCGGGGATACGCAGTATTTT	CASSPSGFGDTQYF
TRBV9	.	.	TRBJ2-2	TGTGCCAGCAGCGTAGGGACAGGGAGGGACACCGGGGAGCTGTTTTTT	CASSVGTGRDTGELFF
TRBV14	.	TRBD1	TRBJ1-6	TGTGCCAGCAGCCCCTGGACAGGGAATTCACCCCTCCACTTT	CASSPWTGNSPLHF
TRBV10-2	.	.	TRBJ1-4	TGCGCCAGCAGTCCAGCGAGGGAAAAACTGTTTTTT	CASSPAREKLFF
TRBV27	.	TRBD2	TRBJ2-5	TGTGCCAGCAGTCGGACTAGCGGGGGGGCAGAGACCCAGTACTTC	CASSRTSGGAETQYF
TRBV5-4	.	.	TRBJ1-2	TGTGCCAGCAGCCAACATACTAACTATGGCTACACCTTC	CASSQHTNYGYTF
TRBV10-1	.	TRBD2	TRBJ2-1	TGCGCCAGCAGTGGGACTAGCGGGGGCCGGTACAATGAGCAGTTCTTC	CASSGTSGGRYNEQFF
TRBV21-1	.	.	TRBJ2-6	TGTGCCAGCAGCAATGGGGGGGGCCCCCTCCCTGGGGCCAACGTCCTGACTTTC	CASSNGGGPLPGANVLTF
TRBV5-1	.	TRBD2	TRBJ2-3	TGCGCCAGCAGCTTACCTAGCGGGTTACGCACAGATACGCAGTATTTT	CASSLPSGLRTDTQYF
TRBV6-5	.	.	TRBJ1-1	TGTGCCAGCAGTTACGAGGGCGGTCCGAACACTGAAGCTTTCTTT	CASSYEGGPNTEAFF
TRBV11-2	.	TRBD1	TRBJ2-1	TGTGCCAGTTCTACAGGGGGATCCTACAATGAGCAGTTCTTC	CASSTGGSYNEQFF
TRBV5-1	once	.	TRBJ2-1	TGCGCCAGCAGCCTCTACAGGAACAATGAGCAGTTCTTC	CASSLYRNNEQFF
TRBV7-8	.	.	TRBJ1-4	TGTGCCAGCAGCTTTAACAGGGAAAATGAAAAACTGTTTTTT	CASSFNRENEKLFF
TRBV9	.	TRBD1	TRBJ1-5	TGTGCCAGCAGCGCTACGGGACAGAATCAGCCCCAGCATTTT	CASSATGQNQPQHF
TRBV5-4	.	.	TRBJ2-5	TGTGCCAGCAGCAACGGACTGTACGAAGAGACCCAGTACTTC	CASSNGLYEETQYF
TRBV4-1	.	TRBD2	TRBJ2-1	TGCGCCAGCAGCCCCCGGGGGGTACAAAGGGTTGAGCAGTTCTTC	CASSPRGVQRVEQFF
TRBV27	.	.	TRBJ1-6	TGTGCCGGCTCAGGGCGAAATTCACCCCTCCACTTT	CAGSGRNSPLHF
TRBV5-4	.	TRBD2	TRBJ2-1	TGTGCCACCTCCCGGGGGGGGACTAGCGGGTACAATGAGCAGTTCTTC	CATSRGGTSGYNEQFF
TRBV6-1	.	.	TRBJ1-5	TGTGCCAGCAGTGAAACGGGTGAACAGCCCCAGCATTTT	CASSETGEQPQHF
TRBV7-2	few	.	TRBJ1-5	TGTGCCATCCCACAGGGAGTGGGCAATCAGCCCCAGCATTTT	CAIPQGVGNQPQHF
TRBV7-2	.	TRBD1	TRBJ2-3	TGTGCCAGCAGCTTAGCGGACAGGGTCGGGGGTGCTAGCACAGATACGCAGTATTTT	CASSLADRVGGASTDTQYF
TRBV7-9	.	TRBD1	TRBJ2-1	TGTGCCAGCAGCTTAGACAGGGGGGATTACAATGAGCAGTTCTTC	CASSLDRGDYNEQFF
TRBV9	.	.	TRBJ1-3	TGTGCCAGCAGCACCCACAAACAGTCCTCGGTAAACACCATATATTTT	CASSTHKQSSVNTIYF
TRBV6-5	.	.	TRBJ1-2	TGTGCCAGCAGTTACTCGTCCAGGGAAGGTGGCTACACCTTC	CASSYSSREGGYTF
TRBV7-8	.	.	TRBJ1-4	TGTGCCTGCTCGCGGTCAACTAATGAAAAACTGTTTTTT	CACSRSTNEKLFF
TRBV7-6	.	.	TRBJ1-5	TGTGCCAGCAGCTTAGACAGGGACCAGCCCCAGCATTTT	CASSLDRDQPQHF
TRBV27	.	TRBD1	TRBJ2-4	TGTGCCAGCAGCCCCAGGGGGTTGGCCAAAAACATTCAGTACTTC	CASSPRGLAKNIQYF
TRBV4-1	.	.	TRBJ1-1	TGCGCCAGCAGTTCCGAAGTCAGGACAGTAAACACTGAAGCTTTCTTT	CASSSEVRTVNTEAFF
TRBV9	.	.	TRBJ2-1	TGTGCCAGCAGCGTGCAGGGGGGTAGCTATGAGCAGTTCTTC	CASSVQGGSYEQFF
TRBV6-5	.	.	TRBJ2-6	TGTGCCAGCAGGACAGGCTACTCTGGGGCCAACGTCCTGACTTTC	CASRTGYSGANVLTF
TRBV4-2	.	.	TRBJ2-3	TGTGCCAGCAGCCAAGATCTAGCGCGTAGCACAGATACGCAGTATTTT	CASSQDLARSTDTQYF
TRBV4-1	.	.	TRBJ2-1	TGCGCCAGCAGCCAAGATTGGAGGGACGTACTCTACAATGAGCAGTTCTTC	CASSQDWRDVLYNEQFF
TRBV5-6	.	.	TRBJ1-3	TGTGCCAGCAGCTTCGACTCTATGGGAAACACCATATATTTT	CASSFDSMGNTIYF
TRBV5-5	.	TRBD1	TRBJ1-2	TGTGCCAGCAGCTCTCAGGGGGCGGTTAACTATGGCTACACCTTC	CASSSQGAVNYGYTF
TRBV2	.	.	TRBJ1-3	TGTGCCAGCAGTGCGGGGGGGCTCGGAAACACCATATATTTT	CASSAGGLGNTIYF
TRBV6-6	.	.	TRBJ1-5	TGTGCCAGCAGTTCATCACCCCAGCATTTT	CASSSSPQHF
TRBV12-5	once	.	TRBJ1-5	TGTGCTAGTGGGGAAACCAGCAGACTTAGCAATCAGCCCCAGCATTTT	CASGETSRLSNQPQHF
TRBV19	.	.	TRBJ1-2	TGTGCCAGTAGTACAGGGGCCGGCTACACCTTC	CASSTGAGYTF
TRBV5-6	.	TRBD2	TRBJ2-2	TGTGCCAGCACCCCCTTCCGGCTAGCGGGGGGAAACACCGGGGAGCTGTTTTTT	CASTPFRLAGGNTGELFF
TRBV29-1	.	.	TRBJ1-1	TGCAGCGTTGAGAGAGAAAATTTAAACACTGAAGCTTTCTTT	CSVERENLNTEAFF
TRBV27	.	.	TRBJ1-1	TGTGCCAGCAGTCAAGCTTTGAACACTGAAGCTTTCTTT	CASSQALNTEAFF
TRBV27	.	TRBD1	TRBJ1-5	TGTGCCAGCGGCGGACAGGGGAATAATCAGCCCCAGCATTTT	CASGGQGNNQPQHF
TRBV7-3	.	TRBD2	TRBJ2-3	TGTGCCAGCAGCGTTAGCGGGGGGTACACAGATACGCAGTATTTT	CASSVSGGYTDTQYF
TRBV11-3	.	.	TRBJ2-3	TGTGCCAGCAGCTTAGTGGGCAGCACAGATACGCAGTATTTT	CASSLVGSTDTQYF
TRBV3-1/TRBV3-2	once	TRBD1	TRBJ1-2	TGTGCCAGCAGCCAAGAAGCAGGACAGGAGGTGGGCTACACCTTC	CASSQEAGQEVGYTF
TRBV4-2	few	TRBD1	TRBJ1-6	TGTGCCAGCAGCCAAGGACCAGGGGGCTCGAATTCACCCCTCCACTTT	CASSQGPGGSNSPLHF
TRBV28	.	TRBD1	TRBJ2-7	TGTGCCAGCAGTTTTGCCCCGGGACAGGTGAGCTCCTACGAGCAGTACTTC	CASSFAPGQVSSYEQYF
TRBV12-3/TRBV12-4	.	TRBD2	TRBJ2-7	TGTGCCAGCACCCGGGGGGAGCCCTACGAGCAGTACTTC	CASTRGEPYEQYF
TRBV5-1	once	TRBD2	TRBJ2-5	TGCGCCAGCAGCTTGGGAGCGGGGCCGTTCGGGGAGACCCAGTACTTC	CASSLGAGPFGETQYF
TRBV7-2	.	.	TRBJ1-1	TGTGCCAGCAGCTTAGTCGTGAGGACTGAAGCTTTCTTT	CASSLVVRTEAFF
TRBV4-2	.	TRBD2	TRBJ2-7	TGTGCCAGCAGCCAAATCGGGACTACCCTCTACGAGCAGTACTTC	CASSQIGTTLYEQYF
TRBV19	.	.	TRBJ1-4	TGTGCCAGTAGTATGGTACCGAAGGGGGAAAAACTGTTTTTT	CASSMVPKGEKLFF
TRBV6-1	.	.	TRBJ1-2	TGTGCCAGCAGTGAGGGTTCGGGAGGTAACTATGGCTACACCTTC	CASSEGSGGNYGYTF